The 16 T cell receptor beta chains presented below share a single source sample, sequenced in a study of EBV T-cell therapy then PD-1 blockade in nasopharyngeal carcinoma (TCRdb year 2021). Receptor libraries were prepared by the immunoSEQ multiplex PCR assay. The source is immuneACCESS, and TCRdb retained only in-frame sequences with V and J called. Part of the clones is not carried over; for the studies checked, unresolved V genes explain less than half of this, and the remainder is unexplained. This sample lists more than 15,000 clones; roughly 84% were detected once. The ten most abundant clones make up 25% to 30% of the sample. The sample's treatment or condition label is to be understood as: AdE1-LMPpoly-expanded autologous EBV-specific T-cell therapy followed by anti-PD-1 nivolumab. Antigens for these TCRs are unknown. The source was CD8+ T cells from blood, collected at day 0 from a patient whose treatment included autologous EBV-specific T cells and nivolumab. The receptors were sampled from a man aged 40-55 years with nasopharyngeal carcinoma.

The chain has TRBV6-1 and TRBJ2-6; 7 bases fit TRBD1. The CDR3 is 15 amino acids. CDR1 is MNHNS, CDR2 SASEGT, per germline. V dropped 3 bases and J dropped 4; count of bases not matched to a gene: 3. Written as DNA, the CDR3 is TGTGCCAGCAGTGACAGGGGGTCCGGGGCCAACGTCCTGACTTTC. Translation: CASSDRGSGANVLTF.

The chain couples TRBV4-3 to TRBJ2-7, with 8 nucleotides matching TRBD2. The V segment lost 2 bases and the J segment 2 bases; nucleotides outside the gene matches: 11. The CDR3 is made up of 17 amino acids. Germline-derived CDR1 and CDR2 are LGHNA and YSLEER. The CDR3 DNA is TGCGCCAGCAGCCAAACCCTTGAAGCGGGGGAGGCCTACGAGCAGTACTTC. This codes for CASSQTLEAGEAYEQYF.

V is TRBV9 and J is TRBJ2-7; D assignment may be TRBD1 or TRBD2 (5 bases each). V was pared by 3 bases and J by 2 bases, with 15 bases between. CDR1 SGDLS and CDR2 YYNGEE come from the germline V gene. This CDR3 is built from 15 residues. CDR3 in DNA: TGTGCCAGCAGCGCCACCTCGGGGCCCCCCTACGAGCAGTACTTC. This gives the protein CASSATSGPPYEQYF.

The CDR3 region has the DNA TGTGCCAGCCGCCCAAGTGGGACTAGCGGGGCGGAGACCCAGTACTTC. This translates into CASRPSGTSGAETQYF. The V gene is TRBV21-1, the J gene TRBJ2-5; the table names TRBD2, a call not compared with the DNA. TRBV21-1 is classified as a pseudogene. The CDR3 runs to 16 residues.

The rearrangement joins TRBV5-6 to TRBJ1-4; no reliable D call. The CDR3 has 13 residues. Germline CDR1 SGHDT, CDR2 YYEEEE. V was clipped by 5 bases and J by 0 bases, with 5 bases between them. The DNA of the CDR3 is TGTGCCAGCAGACGAGCAACTAATGAAAAACTGTTTTTT. It codes for CASRRATNEKLFF.

J is TRBJ1-3 and V is TRBV18; D is ambiguous. The CDR3 sequence is 16 residues long. Germline V gives CDR1 KGHSH, CDR2 LQKENI. V dropped 1 base and J dropped 1 base, with 11 bases sitting between them. This CDR3 is CASSPQKGLSGNTIYF. Written as DNA, the CDR3 is TGTGCCAGCTCACCACAAAAGGGTCTTTCTGGAAACACCATATATTTT.

The chain uses TRBV7-9 and TRBJ1-1; TRBD1 is a possible D gene (5 bases). This CDR3 spans 12 amino acids. The germline V gene has CDR1 SEHNR and CDR2 FQNEAQ (reference sequence). V lost 5 bases, J lost 11 bases, and 15 bases lay in between. The CDR3 bases are TGTGCCAGCAGCCCCGGCGGGGGGGAGGCTTTCTTT. This codes for CASSPGGGEAFF.

V usage is TRBV10-3 and J usage is TRBJ2-7; TRBD1 matches 7 bases. This CDR3 has 11 amino acids. J lost 4 bases, V lost 10 bases, and 4 bases had no gene match. Germline CDR1 ENHRY, CDR2 SYGVKD. The CDR3 is CATRTGYEQYF. DNA of the CDR3: TGTGCCACCAGGACAGGTTACGAGCAGTACTTC.

The chain links TRBV11-2 to TRBJ2-7; 7 nucleotides agree with TRBD1. The V gene end was trimmed by 3 bases and the J gene end by 3 bases; junction bases not matched to a gene: 5. The CDR3 has 14 amino acids. The V gene's germline CDR1 is SGHAT and CDR2 FQNNGV. The CDR3, as DNA: TGTGCCAGCAGCTTCCGACAGGGATACTACGAGCAGTACTTC. Residues: CASSFRQGYYEQYF. Full variable domain (outside the CDR3, taken from reference TRBV11-2 and TRBJ2-7): EAGVAQSPRYKIIEKRQSVAFWCNPISGHATLYWYQQILGQGPKLLIQFQNNGVVDDSQLPKDRFSAERLKGVDSTLKIQPAKLEDSAVYLCASSFRQGYYEQYFGPGTRLTVT.

V and J are TRBV3-1 (or the pseudogene TRBV3-2) and TRBJ2-1; no clear D. Germline CDR1 and CDR2: LGHDT and YNNKEL (reference sequence). V shed 5 bases and J shed 0 bases, with 11 bases lying between them. This CDR3 is 15 amino acids long. CDR3 coding DNA: TGTGCCAGCAGCGTCTCTCAAAGCTCCTACAATGAGCAGTTCTTC. Its translation: CASSVSQSSYNEQFF.

This clone has a single count. The V gene is TRBV19, the J gene TRBJ1-2; D unresolved. The V end was cut by 3 bases, the J end by 0 bases, with 11 bases between. The CDR3 loop spans 15 amino acids. Germline lookup yields CDR1 LNHDA and CDR2 SQIVND (reference sequence). This CDR3 reads CASSIVTAANYGYTF. CDR3 coding DNA: TGTGCCAGTAGTATCGTCACCGCAGCTAACTATGGCTACACCTTC. The complete variable domain, with remaining parts taken from reference TRBV19 and TRBJ1-2, reads DGGITQSPKYLFRKEGQNVTLSCEQNLNHDAMYWYRQDPGQGLRLIYYSQIVNDFQKGDIAEGYSVSREKKESFPLTVTSAQKNPTAFYLCASSIVTAANYGYTFGSGTRLTVV.

This clone was found a few times. The genes are TRBV6-6 and TRBJ2-2; maybe TRBD2 (5 bases). Trimming cost V 10 bases and J 5 bases, with 11 bases left between them. The germline V gene has CDR1 MNHNY and CDR2 SVGAGI (reference sequence). The CDR3 runs to 12 residues. CDR3 coding DNA: TGTGCCACCCAAACGGGGACCGGGGAGCTGTTTTTT. This encodes CATQTGTGELFF.

The chain recombines TRBV6-5 with TRBJ1-2, with 7 bases lining up with TRBD1. CDR3 length: 15 amino acids. From germline, CDR1 is MNHEY and CDR2 SVGAGI. With V trimmed by 7 bases and J by 4 bases, 12 bases remained unmatched. In nucleotides, the CDR3 is TGTGCCAGCACCGGTAAAGAGGGACAGAGCTATGGCTACACCTTC. Its translation is CASTGKEGQSYGYTF.

The rearrangement uses TRBV25-1 and TRBJ2-2, with D possibly matching TRBD2 (5 bases). This CDR3 has 14 residues. Looked up from germline, CDR1 is MGHDK and CDR2 is SYGVNS. Trimming took off 3 bases at V and 3 bases at J, with 8 bases between the two ends. CDR3 amino acids: CASSDQRDTGELFF. Written as DNA, the CDR3 is TGTGCCAGCAGTGACCAGAGGGACACCGGGGAGCTGTTTTTT.

The V gene is TRBV24-1, the J gene TRBJ1-2, with 7 bases matching TRBD1. Trimming removed 9 bases from V and 2 bases from J; junction bases left unmatched: 5. The CDR3 totals 13 residues. Looked up from germline, CDR1 is KGHDR and CDR2 is SFDVKD. CDR3 DNA sequence: TGTGCCACCTGGGACAGCTACAACTATGGCTACACCTTC. This codes for CATWDSYNYGYTF.

The chain combines TRBV7-2 with TRBJ2-7; TRBD1 matches 8 bases. V gave up 0 bases and J gave up 3 bases; unmatched junction bases: 7. Germline lookup yields CDR1 SGHTA and CDR2 FQGNSA. CDR3 length: 16 amino acids. The CDR3 DNA reads as TGTGCCAGCAGCTTAGCCCCCGGGACAGGACACTACGAGCAGTACTTC. Its protein product is CASSLAPGTGHYEQYF.